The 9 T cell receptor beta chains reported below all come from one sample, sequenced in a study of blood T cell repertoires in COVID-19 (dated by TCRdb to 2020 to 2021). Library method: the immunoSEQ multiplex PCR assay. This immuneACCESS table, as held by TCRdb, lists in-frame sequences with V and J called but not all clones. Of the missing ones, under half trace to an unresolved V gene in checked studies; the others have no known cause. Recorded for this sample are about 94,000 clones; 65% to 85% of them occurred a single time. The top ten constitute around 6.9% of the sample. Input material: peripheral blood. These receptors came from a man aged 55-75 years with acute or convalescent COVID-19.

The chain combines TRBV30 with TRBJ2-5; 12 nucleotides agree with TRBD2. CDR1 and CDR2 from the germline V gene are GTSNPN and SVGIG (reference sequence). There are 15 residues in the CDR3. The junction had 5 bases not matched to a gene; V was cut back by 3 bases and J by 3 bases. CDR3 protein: CAWSRLAGGKETQYF. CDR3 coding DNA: TGTGCCTGGAGCAGGCTAGCGGGGGGGAAAGAGACCCAGTACTTC.

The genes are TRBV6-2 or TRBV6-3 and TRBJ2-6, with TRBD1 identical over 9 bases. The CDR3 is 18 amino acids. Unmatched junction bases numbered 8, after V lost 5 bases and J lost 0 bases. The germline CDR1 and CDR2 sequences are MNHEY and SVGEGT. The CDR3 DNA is TGTGCCAGCAGTATCGACAGGGGGGGAAGCTCTGGGGCCAACGTCCTGACTTTC. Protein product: CASSIDRGGSSGANVLTF.

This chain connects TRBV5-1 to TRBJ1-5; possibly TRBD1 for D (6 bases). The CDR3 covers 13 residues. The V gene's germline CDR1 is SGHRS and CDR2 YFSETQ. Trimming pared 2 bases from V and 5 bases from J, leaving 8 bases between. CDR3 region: CASSFEGDQPQHF. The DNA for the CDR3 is TGCGCCAGCAGCTTCGAGGGGGATCAGCCCCAGCATTTT. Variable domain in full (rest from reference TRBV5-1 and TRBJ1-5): KAGVTQTPRYLIKTRGQQVTLSCSPISGHRSVSWYQQTPGQGLQFLFEYFSETQRNKGNFPGRFSGRQFSNSRSEMNVSTLELGDSALYLCASSFEGDQPQHFGDGTRLSIL.

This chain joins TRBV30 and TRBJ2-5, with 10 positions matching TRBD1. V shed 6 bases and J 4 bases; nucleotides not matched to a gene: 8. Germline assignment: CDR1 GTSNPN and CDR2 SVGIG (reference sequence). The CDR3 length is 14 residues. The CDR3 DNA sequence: TGTGCCTGTACGCCGGGACAGGGGTCAGAGACCCAGTACTTC. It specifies CACTPGQGSETQYF.

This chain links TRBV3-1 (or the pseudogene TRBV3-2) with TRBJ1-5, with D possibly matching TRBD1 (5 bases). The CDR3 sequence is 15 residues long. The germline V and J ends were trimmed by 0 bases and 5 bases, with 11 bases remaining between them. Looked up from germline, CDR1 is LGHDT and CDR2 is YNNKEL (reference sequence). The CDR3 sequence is CASSQDGRGYQPQHF. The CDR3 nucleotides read TGTGCCAGCAGCCAAGATGGGAGGGGTTATCAGCCCCAGCATTTT.

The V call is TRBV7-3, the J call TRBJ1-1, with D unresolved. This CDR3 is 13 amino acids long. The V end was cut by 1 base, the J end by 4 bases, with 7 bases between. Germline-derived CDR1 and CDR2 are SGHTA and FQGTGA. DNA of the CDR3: TGTGCCAGCAGCTTAATGGCATCCACTGAAGCTTTCTTT. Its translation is CASSLMASTEAFF. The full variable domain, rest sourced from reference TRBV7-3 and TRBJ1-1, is GAGVSQTPSNKVTEKGKYVELRCDPISGHTALYWYRQSLGQGPEFLIYFQGTGAADDSGLPNDRFFAVRPEGSVSTLKIQRTERGDSAVYLCASSLMASTEAFFGQGTRLTVV.

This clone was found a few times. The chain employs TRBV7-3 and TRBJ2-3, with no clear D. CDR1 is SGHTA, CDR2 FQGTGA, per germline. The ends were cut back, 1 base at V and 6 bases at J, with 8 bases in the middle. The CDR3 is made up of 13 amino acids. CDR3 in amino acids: CASSLIASDTQYF. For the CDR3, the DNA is TGTGCCAGCAGCTTAATAGCCAGCGATACGCAGTATTTT. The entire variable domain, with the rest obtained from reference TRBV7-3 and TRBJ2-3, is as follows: GAGVSQTPSNKVTEKGKYVELRCDPISGHTALYWYRQSLGQGPEFLIYFQGTGAADDSGLPNDRFFAVRPEGSVSTLKIQRTERGDSAVYLCASSLIASDTQYFGPGTRLTVL.

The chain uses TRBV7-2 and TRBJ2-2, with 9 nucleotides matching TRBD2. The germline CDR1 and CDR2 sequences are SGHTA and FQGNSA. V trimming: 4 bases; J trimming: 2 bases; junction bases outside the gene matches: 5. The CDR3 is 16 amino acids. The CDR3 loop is CASSYLAGVNTGELFF. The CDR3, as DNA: TGTGCCAGCAGCTATTTAGCGGGGGTAAACACCGGGGAGCTGTTTTTT.

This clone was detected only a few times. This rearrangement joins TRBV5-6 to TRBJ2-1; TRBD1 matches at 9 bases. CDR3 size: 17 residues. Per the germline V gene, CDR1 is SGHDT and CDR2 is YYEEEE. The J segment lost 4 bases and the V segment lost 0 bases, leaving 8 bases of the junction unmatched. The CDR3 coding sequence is TGTGCCAGCAGCTTGGCGATAGGGACAGGGATTTACAATGAGCAGTTCTTC. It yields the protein CASSLAIGTGIYNEQFF.